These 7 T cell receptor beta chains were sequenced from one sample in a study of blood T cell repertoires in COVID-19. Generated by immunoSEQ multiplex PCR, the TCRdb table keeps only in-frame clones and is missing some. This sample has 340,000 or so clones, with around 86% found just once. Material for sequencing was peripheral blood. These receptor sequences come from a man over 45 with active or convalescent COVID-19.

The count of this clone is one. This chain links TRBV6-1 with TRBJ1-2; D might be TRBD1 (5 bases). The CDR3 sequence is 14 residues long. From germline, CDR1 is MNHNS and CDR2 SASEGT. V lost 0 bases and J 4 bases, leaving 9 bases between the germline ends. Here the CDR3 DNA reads TGTGCCAGCAGTGAAGCGCAGGGTGGCTATGGCTACACCTTC. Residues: CASSEAQGGYGYTF.

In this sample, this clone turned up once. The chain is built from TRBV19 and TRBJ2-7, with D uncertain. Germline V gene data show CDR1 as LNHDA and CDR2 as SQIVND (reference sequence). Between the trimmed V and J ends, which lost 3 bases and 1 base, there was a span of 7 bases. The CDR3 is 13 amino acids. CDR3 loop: CASSIQHSYEQYF. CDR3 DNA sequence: TGTGCCAGTAGTATTCAACATTCCTACGAGCAGTACTTC.

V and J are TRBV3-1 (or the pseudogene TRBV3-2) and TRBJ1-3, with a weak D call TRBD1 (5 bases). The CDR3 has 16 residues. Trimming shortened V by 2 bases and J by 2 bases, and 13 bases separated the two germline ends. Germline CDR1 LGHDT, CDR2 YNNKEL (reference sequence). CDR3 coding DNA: TGTGCCAGCAGCCAATATTCAGCGGGGCCTGGAAACACCATATATTTT. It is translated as CASSQYSAGPGNTIYF.

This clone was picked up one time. The CDR3 sequence: CASSPRLRQPQHF. The CDR3 DNA sequence: TGCGCCAGCAGCCCCCGGCTCAGGCAGCCCCAGCATTTT. The rearrangement joins TRBV4-3 to TRBJ1-5; D gene ambiguous. Germline CDR1 reads LGHNA; CDR2 reads YSLEER. This CDR3 contains 13 residues. Trimming stripped 4 bases from V and 7 bases from J, with 11 bases between.

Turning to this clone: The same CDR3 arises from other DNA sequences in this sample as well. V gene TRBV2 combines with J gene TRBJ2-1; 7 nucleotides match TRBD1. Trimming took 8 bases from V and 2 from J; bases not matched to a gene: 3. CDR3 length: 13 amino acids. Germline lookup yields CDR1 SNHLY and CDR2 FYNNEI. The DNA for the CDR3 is TGTGCCAGCCGGGACAGCCCCTACAATGAGCAGTTCTTC. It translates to CASRDSPYNEQFF.

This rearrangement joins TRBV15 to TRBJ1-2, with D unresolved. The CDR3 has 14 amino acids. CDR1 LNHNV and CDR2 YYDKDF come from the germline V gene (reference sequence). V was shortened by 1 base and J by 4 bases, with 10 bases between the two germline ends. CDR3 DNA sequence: TGTGCCACCAGCAGAGGTGAGGTGAGCTATGGCTACACCTTC. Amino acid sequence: CATSRGEVSYGYTF.

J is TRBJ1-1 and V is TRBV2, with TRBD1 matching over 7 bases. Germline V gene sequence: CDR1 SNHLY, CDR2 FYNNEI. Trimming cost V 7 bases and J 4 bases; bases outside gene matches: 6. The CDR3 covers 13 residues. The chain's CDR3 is CASKGQASTEAFF. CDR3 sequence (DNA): TGTGCCAGCAAAGGACAGGCGAGCACTGAAGCTTTCTTT.